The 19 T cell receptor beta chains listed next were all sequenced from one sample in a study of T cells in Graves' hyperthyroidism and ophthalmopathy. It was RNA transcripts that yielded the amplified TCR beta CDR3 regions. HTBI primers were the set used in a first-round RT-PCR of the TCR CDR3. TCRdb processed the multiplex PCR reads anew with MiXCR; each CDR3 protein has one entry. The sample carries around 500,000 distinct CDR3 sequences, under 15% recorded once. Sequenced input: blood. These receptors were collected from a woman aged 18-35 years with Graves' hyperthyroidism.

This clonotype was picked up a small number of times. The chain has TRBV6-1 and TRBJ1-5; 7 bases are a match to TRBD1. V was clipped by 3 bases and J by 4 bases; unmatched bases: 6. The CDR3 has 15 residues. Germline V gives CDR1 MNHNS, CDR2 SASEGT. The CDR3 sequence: CASSEIRDRNQPQHF. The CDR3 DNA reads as TGTGCCAGCAGTGAGATCCGGGACAGAAATCAGCCCCAGCATTTT.

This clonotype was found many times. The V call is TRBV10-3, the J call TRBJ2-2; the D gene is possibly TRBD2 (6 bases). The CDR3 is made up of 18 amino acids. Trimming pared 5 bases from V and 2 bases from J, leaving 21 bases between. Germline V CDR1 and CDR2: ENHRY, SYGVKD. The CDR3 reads CAISQARSGTLNTGELFF. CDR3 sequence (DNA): TGTGCCATCAGTCAGGCCCGGTCCGGGACTCTTAACACCGGGGAGCTGTTTTTT.

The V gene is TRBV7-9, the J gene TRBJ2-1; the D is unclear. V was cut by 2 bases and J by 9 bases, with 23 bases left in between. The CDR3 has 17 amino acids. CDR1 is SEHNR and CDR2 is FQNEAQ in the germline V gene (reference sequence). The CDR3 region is CASSLRPMPSLGGEQFF. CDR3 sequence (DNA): TGTGCCAGCAGCTTAAGGCCCATGCCTTCCCTGGGCGGTGAGCAGTTCTTC. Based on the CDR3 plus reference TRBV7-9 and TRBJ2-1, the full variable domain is DTGVSQNPRHKITKRGQNVTFRCDPISEHNRLYWYRQTLGQGPEFLTYFQNEAQLEKSRLLSDRFSAERPKGSFSTLEIQRTEQGDSAMYLCASSLRPMPSLGGEQFFGPGTRLTVL.

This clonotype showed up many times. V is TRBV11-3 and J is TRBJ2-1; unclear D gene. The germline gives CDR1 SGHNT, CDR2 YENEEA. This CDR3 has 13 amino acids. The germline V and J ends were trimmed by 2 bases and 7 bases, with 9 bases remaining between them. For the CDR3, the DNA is TGTGCCAGCAGCTTATTACCCCGAAATGAGCAGTTCTTC. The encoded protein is CASSLLPRNEQFF.

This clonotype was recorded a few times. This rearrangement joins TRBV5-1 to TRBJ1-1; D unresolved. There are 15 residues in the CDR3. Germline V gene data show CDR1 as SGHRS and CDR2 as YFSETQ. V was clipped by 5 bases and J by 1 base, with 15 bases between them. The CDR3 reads CASSLFYGENTEAFF. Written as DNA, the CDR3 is TGCGCCAGCAGTCTCTTTTACGGGGAGAACACTGAAGCTTTCTTT.

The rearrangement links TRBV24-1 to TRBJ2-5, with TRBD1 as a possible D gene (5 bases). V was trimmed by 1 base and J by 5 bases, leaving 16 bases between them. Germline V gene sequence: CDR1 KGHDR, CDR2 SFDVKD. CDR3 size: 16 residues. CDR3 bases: TGTGCCACCAGTGATTTCTCCAGGGCAGTTGGGGAGACCCAGTACTTC. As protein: CATSDFSRAVGETQYF.

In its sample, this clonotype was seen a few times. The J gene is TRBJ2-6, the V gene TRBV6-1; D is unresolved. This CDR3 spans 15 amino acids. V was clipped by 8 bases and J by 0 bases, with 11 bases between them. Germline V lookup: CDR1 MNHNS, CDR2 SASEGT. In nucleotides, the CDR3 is TGTGCCAGCCAAACAGCCTTCTCTGGGGCCAACGTCCTGACTTTC. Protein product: CASQTAFSGANVLTF.

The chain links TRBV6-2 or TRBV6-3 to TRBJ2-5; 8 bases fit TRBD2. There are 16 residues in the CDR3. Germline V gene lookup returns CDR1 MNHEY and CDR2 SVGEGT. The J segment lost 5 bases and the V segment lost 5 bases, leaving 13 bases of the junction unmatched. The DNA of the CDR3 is TGTGCCAGCAGTACCCCCCAAGCGGGAGTGGAGGAGACCCAGTACTTC. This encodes CASSTPQAGVEETQYF.

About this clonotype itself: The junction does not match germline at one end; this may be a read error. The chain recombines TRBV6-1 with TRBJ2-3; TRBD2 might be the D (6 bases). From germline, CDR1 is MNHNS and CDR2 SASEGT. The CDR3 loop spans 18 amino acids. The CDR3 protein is CASSHRGTPLTRTNTQYF. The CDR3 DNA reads TGTGCCAGCAGTCACCGCGGGACTCCCCTCACCCGCACAAATACGCAGTATTTT.

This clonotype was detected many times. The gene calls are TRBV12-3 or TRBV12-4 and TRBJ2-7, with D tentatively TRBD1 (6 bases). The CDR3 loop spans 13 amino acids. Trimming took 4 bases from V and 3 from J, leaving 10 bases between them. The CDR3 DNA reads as TGTGCCAGCAGTTCCGTGGGACACTACGAGCAGTACTTC. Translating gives CASSSVGHYEQYF.

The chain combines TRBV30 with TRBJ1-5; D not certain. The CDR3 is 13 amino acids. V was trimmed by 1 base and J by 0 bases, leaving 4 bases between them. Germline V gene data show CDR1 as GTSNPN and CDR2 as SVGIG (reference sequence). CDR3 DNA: TGTGCCTGGAGTGAAAGTAGCAATCAGCCCCAGCATTTT. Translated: CAWSESSNQPQHF.

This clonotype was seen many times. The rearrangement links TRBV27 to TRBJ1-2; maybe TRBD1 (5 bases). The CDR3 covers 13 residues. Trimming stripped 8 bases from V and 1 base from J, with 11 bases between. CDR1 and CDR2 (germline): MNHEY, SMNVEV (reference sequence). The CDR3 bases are TGTGCCAGCGGGCGACAGATTAACTATGGCTACACCTTC. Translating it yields CASGRQINYGYTF.

CDR3 in DNA: TGTGCCAGCAGTTTCGCGCTAGCGGGAGAGCAGTACGTC. As protein: CASSFALAGEQYV. J is TRBJ2-7 and V is TRBV6-9, with 9 bases matching TRBD2. The V and J ends lost 4 bases and 7 bases, in that order; junction bases with no gene match: 5. The CDR3 covers 13 residues. Germline V gene sequence: CDR1 MNHGY, CDR2 SVAAGI.

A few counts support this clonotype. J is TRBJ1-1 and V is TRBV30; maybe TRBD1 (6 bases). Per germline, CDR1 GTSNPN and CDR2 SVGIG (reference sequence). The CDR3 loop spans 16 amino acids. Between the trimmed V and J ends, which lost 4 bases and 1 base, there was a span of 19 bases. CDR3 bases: TGTGCCTGGAAAGGCGGTTGGACAGCCTCGAACACTGAAGCTTTCTTT. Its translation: CAWKGGWTASNTEAFF.

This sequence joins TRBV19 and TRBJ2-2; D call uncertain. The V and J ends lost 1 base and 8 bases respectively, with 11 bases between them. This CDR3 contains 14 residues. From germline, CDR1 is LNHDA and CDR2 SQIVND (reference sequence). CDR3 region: CASSIVEATGELFF. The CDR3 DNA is TGTGCCAGTAGTATAGTTGAAGCGACGGGGGAGCTGTTTTTT.

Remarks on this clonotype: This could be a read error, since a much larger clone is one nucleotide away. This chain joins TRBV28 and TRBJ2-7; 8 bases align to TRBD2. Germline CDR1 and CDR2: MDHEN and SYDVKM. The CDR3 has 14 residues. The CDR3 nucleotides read TGTGCCGGCAGTCGATATCCGCGGGGGGAGGAGCAGTACGTC. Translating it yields CAGSRYPRGEEQYV.

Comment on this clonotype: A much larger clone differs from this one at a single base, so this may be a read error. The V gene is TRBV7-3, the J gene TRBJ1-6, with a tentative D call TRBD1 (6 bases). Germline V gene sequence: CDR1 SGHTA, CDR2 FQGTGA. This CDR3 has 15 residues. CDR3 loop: CASSLGGSYNPPLHF. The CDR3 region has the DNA TGTGCCAGCAGCTTGGGGGGCTCCTATAATCCACCCCTCCACTTT.

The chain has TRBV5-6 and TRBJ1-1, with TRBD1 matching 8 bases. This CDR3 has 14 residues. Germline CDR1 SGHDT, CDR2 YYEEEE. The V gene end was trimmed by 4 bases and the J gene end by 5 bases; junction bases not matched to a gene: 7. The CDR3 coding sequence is TGTGCCAGCAGCACCGGACAGGGAACAACTGAAGCTTTCTTT. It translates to CASSTGQGTTEAFF.

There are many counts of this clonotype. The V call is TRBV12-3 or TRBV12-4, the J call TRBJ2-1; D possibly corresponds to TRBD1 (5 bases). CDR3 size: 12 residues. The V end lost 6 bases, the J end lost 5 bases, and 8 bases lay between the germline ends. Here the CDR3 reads CASRQDDNEQFF. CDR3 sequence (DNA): TGTGCCAGCAGACAGGACGACAATGAGCAGTTCTTC.